This TCR beta chain was observed in a study of cytomegalovirus exposure and HLA in healthy donors. Study-wide results and caveats: Most sequenced TCRs were rare (though some public TCRs occurred in many donors).

The CDR3 has 14 amino acids. Germline V gene data show CDR1 as MNHNS and CDR2 as SASEGT. V lost 6 bases, J lost 2 bases, and 1 base stayed unmatched. 13 Jbeta primers and 60 Vbeta primers were used for the PCR. The protocol was immunoSEQ multiplex PCR, while the TCRdb copy is restricted to in-frame clones and leaves out a portion. The sample's table shows 150,000 or so clones. A word on this clone: Its antigen is not known.

The TCR was taken from a woman aged 45 to 65 in good health and CMV-seronegative. The rearrangement joins TRBV6-1 to TRBJ2-1, with 10 bases lining up with TRBD2. Specimen: PBMCs. The CDR3 sequence is CASRGTSAYNEQFF. CDR3 in DNA: TGTGCCAGCAGGGGGACTAGCGCCTACAATGAGCAGTTCTTC.